The 3 T cell receptor beta chains reported below all come from one sample, sequenced in a study of molecular identifiers for immune sequencing clone quantification. In TCRdb, the PCR reads were re-called with MiXCR into one record per CDR3 protein. The sample contains fewer than 350,000 distinct CDR3 sequences, about a fifth of which appear only once. The sequenced sample consisted of naive CD8+ T cells from blood, with Jurkat cell RNA spiked in. Subset in this sample: FACS-sorted CD8+CD4-CCR7+CD45RA+ naive T cells. These receptors originate from a human donor in good health. Some libraries in this study had Jurkat cell RNA spiked in.

This clonotype was detected ten times or more. The chain has TRBV7-6 and TRBJ2-5, with 9 bases that match TRBD2. This CDR3 is 17 amino acids long. Per the germline V gene, CDR1 is SGHVS and CDR2 is FNYEAQ. V lost 0 bases to trimming and J lost 0 bases; unmatched junction nucleotides: 5. The CDR3 is CASSLAETSGYQETQYF. Here the CDR3 DNA reads TGTGCCAGCAGCTTAGCAGAGACTAGCGGATACCAAGAGACCCAGTACTTC.

This clonotype has more than one count but fewer than ten. The chain recombines TRBV30 with TRBJ2-1; unclear D gene. Trimming left V 5 bases short and J 0 bases short, with 11 bases between. The CDR3 is 14 residues long. Germline values: CDR1 GTSNPN, CDR2 SVGIG (reference sequence). In DNA form, the CDR3 reads TGTGCCTGGCAGACGGGTAGCTCCTACAATGAGCAGTTCTTC. Protein product: CAWQTGSSYNEQFF.

Concerning this clonotype itself: A much larger clone sits a single nucleotide away, making a read error possible. The chain uses TRBV19 and TRBJ2-7; D gene ambiguous. Germline V gives CDR1 LNHDA, CDR2 SQIVND (reference sequence). The CDR3 consists of 13 residues. CDR3 bases: TGTGCCAGTAGTCTGTCGGTTGCCTACGGGCAGTACTTC. This codes for CASSLSVAYGQYF.